Here is one T cell receptor (beta chain) with its context. The target antigen is unknown. One end of the junction varies from germline; a read error may be responsible. This specimen comes from a study of beta chain features in type 1 diabetes. As for the study in general: Age, gender and cell yields were alike across patients and healthy donors. Study conclusions and caveats: Shortening of TCRB CDR3s, moderate but significant, appeared in all four CD4+ subsets of Type 1 diabetes patients.

The whole isolated RNA underwent reverse transcription, so sequencing captured expressed TCRB transcripts. Regulatory, naive and central memory T cell samples averaged around 3.6 million reads. TCRdb's table, derived via immunoSEQ multiplex PCR, lists solely in-frame clones and lacks some. The data show approximately 600,000 clones, 9.5% to 15% seen once. This CDR3 has 14 residues. CDR1 is MNHEY and CDR2 is SVGAGI in the germline V gene. One heparinised blood draw, averaging about 100 mL, came from each donor. Sequencing was carried out using naive CD4+ T cells from blood. This TCR was sampled from a man under 40 with type 1 diabetes. The chain links TRBV6-5 to TRBJ1-6; maybe TRBD1 (6 bases). The CDR3 coding sequence is TGTGCCATCAGTGAGTCGGGGGGGACACCACCCCTCCACTTT. As protein: CAISESGGTPPLHF.